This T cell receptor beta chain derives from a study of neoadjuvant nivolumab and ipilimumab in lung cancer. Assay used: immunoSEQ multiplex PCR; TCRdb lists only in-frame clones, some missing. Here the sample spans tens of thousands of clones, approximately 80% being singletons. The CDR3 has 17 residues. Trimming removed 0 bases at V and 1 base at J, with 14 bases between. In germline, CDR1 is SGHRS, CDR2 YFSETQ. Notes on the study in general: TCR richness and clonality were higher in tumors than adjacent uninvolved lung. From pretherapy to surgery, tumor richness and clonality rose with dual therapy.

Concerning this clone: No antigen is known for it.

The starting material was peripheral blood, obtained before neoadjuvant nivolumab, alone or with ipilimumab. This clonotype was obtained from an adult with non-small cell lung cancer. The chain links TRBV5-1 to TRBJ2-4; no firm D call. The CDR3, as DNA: TGCGCCAGCAGCTTGGGTCAATGGGTTATGGCCAAAAACATTCAGTACTTC. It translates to CASSLGQWVMAKNIQYF.